These 2 T cell receptor beta chains came from one sample sequenced in a study of blood T cell repertoires in COVID-19. The method was immunoSEQ multiplex PCR; TCRdb's version includes in-frame clones alone and lacks a portion of them. The repertoire holds a few hundred thousand clones, with about 90% as singletons. Sequences were obtained from peripheral blood. These receptors all stem from a woman in her forties or fifties with acute or convalescent COVID-19.

The gene calls are TRBV12-3 or TRBV12-4 and TRBJ1-1; D is undetermined. Trimming shortened V by 3 bases and J by 0 bases, and 5 bases separated the two germline ends. The CDR3 spans 13 residues. CDR3 region: CASSFTVNTEAFF. The CDR3 DNA is TGTGCCAGCAGTTTCACTGTGAACACTGAAGCTTTCTTT.

The rearrangement uses TRBV5-4 and TRBJ2-3; 9 bases fit TRBD1. This CDR3 contains 15 residues. Germline values: CDR1 SGHNT, CDR2 YYREEE (reference sequence). V dropped 5 bases and J dropped 7; count of bases not matched to a gene: 11. The CDR3 DNA sequence: TGTGCCAGCAGGCAACCGGGACAGGGTATAAATACGCAGTATTTT. This sequence encodes CASRQPGQGINTQYF.